This T cell receptor (beta chain) appears in the sequencing data of a study of human T cells and chemical hapten exposure (dated by TCRdb to the early 2020s). A note on the overall study: For sensitization, 2% DPC in acetone was applied to a roughly 2 cm by roughly 2 cm area of upper inner arm skin. Blood for TCR sequencing was provided by twenty-nine alopecia patients at one to four time points (pre-sensitization, 2, 6 and 24 weeks). Patch tests used Finn chambers with 0.01% DPC on the upper back, scored after 6 days by International Contact Dermatitis Research Group standards. Most of the patients in the cohort were female, and the cohort covered alopecia areata with under or over 50% scalp involvement, alopecia totalis and alopecia universalis. Weekly therapeutic DPC doses were additionally applied to the scalp of patients throughout the approximately 25-week study period. The libraries were sequenced as a pool, and the TCR yield per sample differed mostly because of small variations in library volumes within the pool. Blood was sampled from patients pre-sensitization (week 0) and at 2, 6 and about 24 weeks after DPC sensitization. Peripheral blood TCR repertoire changes were tracked in vivo in alopecia patients during primary and secondary sensitization to the hapten diphenylcyclopropenone (DPC). Overall results and qualifications from the work: The number of PT1 expanded TCRs positively correlated with patch test score, significant at thresholds 8, 16 and 32 but not 4. Because all patients had alopecia, a presumed autoimmune disease, the immune response of the patients might differ from that of healthy individuals. No change with DPC sensitization was found in the number of TCRs above 1 in 1000 frequency, and no evidence of global repertoire structure alterations was found. Expanded TCRs formed significantly more large CDR3 similarity clusters than pre-sensitization or healthy control sets, consistent with antigen-driven responses. After repeated subsampling, changes were observed in the strength of the expansion versus patch-test correlation and in the threshold at which the correlation became significant.

The library was prepared using RACE. Reads for this sample came from a NextSeq 500. During library preparation, unique molecular identifiers were attached to individual cDNA molecules so that TCRs could be counted in a quantitative, reproducible way. From each blood RNA sample, both TCR alpha and TCR beta chains were sequenced. As for the original processing: The median number of TCRs per sample was around 96,000, ranging from about 23,224 to 750,000. V, J and CDR3 annotation of the TCR reads was performed with the Decombinator software suite. Every sample was subsampled to the same number of TCRs (28,000) for the PS versus PT1 abundance plots. Expanded TCRs were defined as absent before sensitization and observed at least eight times at the 2-week time point. TCRdb took the public reads, trimmed them with fastp at Q25, ran MiXCR for clone calling and kept in-frame beta chains. Entries that share a CDR3 protein sequence are merged under the most common genes and DNA. These V and J calls originate from TCRdb's pipeline instead of the authors' own analysis. This sample has approximately 260,000 distinct CDR3 sequences in its table, and over 8% of those were observed once. 2.3% of the sample is held by the ten biggest clonotypes.

The intended sense of this specimen's time point label: pre-sensitization, week 0. The label giving this sample's treatment or condition can be read as: therapeutic diphenylcyclopropenone sensitization with weekly scalp DPC. At each patch-test visit, blood was drawn before the patch test was applied. To be eligible, patients had to be aged 18 to 70, diagnosed with alopecia and judged suitable for DPC therapy, while pregnant patients were excluded. Total RNA was extracted from unfractionated whole blood collected in Tempus Blood RNA tubes. The table lists this clonotype with many counts. It has no known antigen specificity. No base-level quality is on record; no much larger clone is a single base apart. The clonotype originates from a woman aged 35 to 49 with alopecia areata. Some clones in this sample may be carry-over from other donors' samples. This specimen consisted of whole blood, obtained in connection with sensitization to the hapten diphenylcyclopropenone (DPC).

CDR3 protein: CASSPNSNRAGNTIYF. The sequence in DNA is TGTGCCAGCAGCCCAAATAGTAACAGGGCTGGAAACACCATATATTTT. Recombination joined TRBV7-2 with TRBJ1-3; the D gene is perhaps TRBD1, from 6 matching bases. CDR1 SGHTA and CDR2 FQGNSA are derived from the germline V gene. There are 16 amino acids in the CDR3, from cysteine to phenylalanine inclusive. Just CDR3 DNA is preserved here, 48 bases in frame from base 1. V lost 5 bases and J lost 2 bases; the stretch between them is 16 bases long.